The source of this T cell receptor beta chain is a study of T-cell reconstitution after alpha-beta-depleted transplantation in children. Whole-study results and caveats: At the one-year point after transplant, T-cell counts and TCRbeta diversity were found to come mostly from T cells that had been newly produced. Several patients had high TCRbeta diversity at day 60; it came from surviving recipient T cells and thymic progenitors.

Unique molecular identifiers were incorporated during preparation of the TCRbeta library. Each CDR3 protein gets one entry after TCRdb re-called the PCR reads with MiXCR. The table shows approximately 650,000 distinct CDR3 sequences, with around 14% occurring only once. In germline, CDR1 is SGHAT, CDR2 FQNNGV. The CDR3 is 14 residues long. Turning to this clonotype: Antigen unknown. Germline is not matched at one junction end, which may reflect a read error.

The specimen was PBMCs, collected before TCRalphabeta/CD19-depleted stem cell transplant. The chain links TRBV11-2 to TRBJ2-3; tentatively, D is TRBD2 (6 bases). The TCR comes from a girl aged 2 to 10 with congenital amegakaryocytic thrombocytopenia, due to receive a stem cell transplant. The CDR3 reads CASSLDLATDTHYF. The CDR3 DNA is TGTGCCAGCAGCCTAGACCTAGCGACAGATACGCATTATTTT.